This entry lists 12 T cell receptor beta chains sequenced from one sample in a study of blood T cell repertoires in COVID-19. The data were produced by immunoSEQ multiplex PCR, yet TCRdb's version contains in-frame clones alone and is incomplete. The sample contains 55,000 to 65,000 clones, around 80% of which appear only once. Sequenced: peripheral blood. These receptors came from a man in his 60s with acute or convalescent COVID-19.

V is TRBV23-1 and J is TRBJ2-2; 8 bases map to TRBD1. TRBV23-1 is assigned to the ORF class and has an uncertain function. CDR3 size: 15 residues. The V gene end was trimmed by 0 bases and the J gene end by 7 bases; junction bases not matched to a gene: 4. The DNA of the CDR3 is TGCGCCAGCAGTCAATCGCAGGGGGCCGTCGGGGAGCTGTTTTTT. It yields the protein CASSQSQGAVGELFF.

The chain couples TRBV4-1 to TRBJ2-1; 16 nucleotides match TRBD2. The CDR3 consists of 17 residues. V lost 4 bases, J lost 9 bases, and 9 bases stayed unmatched. Germline V gives CDR1 MGHRA, CDR2 YSYEKL. The DNA of the CDR3 is TGCGCCAGCAGCCCCTTACCGGGACTAGCGGGAGGGTTTGAGCAGTTCTTC. Protein: CASSPLPGLAGGFEQFF.

The chain uses TRBV29-1 and TRBJ1-3; 7 bases are a match to TRBD1. With 5 bases clipped from V and 2 bases from J, the junction kept 3 bases outside the gene matches. Germline-derived CDR1 and CDR2 are SQVTM and ANQGSEA. The CDR3 length is 13 residues. In DNA, the CDR3 is TGCAGCGTTAGACAGGGAGCTGGAAACACCATATATTTT. It translates to CSVRQGAGNTIYF.

The chain employs TRBV28 and TRBJ2-4, with D unresolved. This CDR3 has 12 amino acids. CDR1 and CDR2 from the germline V gene are MDHEN and SYDVKM. Trimming left V 3 bases short and J 6 bases short, with 6 bases between. The CDR3 DNA reads as TGTGCCAGCAGTTTCGCTAGAAACATTCAGTACTTC. Translating gives CASSFARNIQYF.

J is TRBJ1-5 and V is TRBV2, with TRBD1 matching 9 bases. From germline, CDR1 is SNHLY and CDR2 FYNNEI. CDR3 size: 16 residues. V gave up 6 bases and J gave up 2 bases; unmatched junction bases: 8. The CDR3, as DNA: TGTGCCAGCAGAGCCCCGGACAGGGGAGGCAATCAGCCCCAGCATTTT. It codes for CASRAPDRGGNQPQHF.

This clone came up a few times. The chain couples TRBV5-1 to TRBJ2-2; 8 nucleotides agree with TRBD1. The ends lost 2 bases at V and 1 base at J; junction bases unmatched: 4. Germline lookup yields CDR1 SGHRS and CDR2 YFSETQ. The CDR3 runs 16 residues. CDR3 sequence: CASSLTGQGNTGELFF. CDR3 DNA sequence: TGCGCCAGCAGCTTAACCGGACAGGGGAACACCGGGGAGCTGTTTTTT.

This clone was seen a few times. The CDR3 spells CAWRSRGRVFYGYTF. The CDR3 nucleotides read TGTGCCTGGAGGTCCCGGGGGAGGGTGTTTTATGGCTACACCTTC. V is TRBV30 and J is TRBJ1-2; possibly TRBD1 for D (5 bases). The germline V gene has CDR1 GTSNPN and CDR2 SVGIG (reference sequence). CDR3 length: 15 residues. V was cut by 3 bases and J by 5 bases, with 19 bases left in between.

The chain carries TRBV4-2 and TRBJ2-1; D perhaps matches TRBD2 (6 bases). Germline V gives CDR1 LGHNA, CDR2 YNFKEQ. Trimming took off 0 bases at V and 4 bases at J, with 7 bases between the two ends. CDR3 length equals 14 residues. The CDR3 reads CASSQEEGYNEQFF. CDR3 nucleotide sequence: TGTGCCAGCAGCCAAGAGGAGGGATACAATGAGCAGTTCTTC.

The chain couples TRBV2 to TRBJ1-5, with D unresolved. Trimming removed 7 bases from V and 4 bases from J, with 8 bases in between. This CDR3 has 12 residues. In germline, CDR1 is SNHLY, CDR2 FYNNEI. In nucleotides, the CDR3 is TGTGCCAGCAAACCCCAGAATCAGCCCCAGCATTTT. Translation gives CASKPQNQPQHF.

The V gene is TRBV6-2 or TRBV6-3, the J gene TRBJ2-7; D is perhaps TRBD2 (5 bases). V lost 5 bases to trimming and J lost 0 bases, with 17 bases between them. Germline V gene data show CDR1 as MNHEY and CDR2 as SVGEGT. This CDR3 spans 16 amino acids. CDR3 nucleotide sequence: TGTGCCAGCAGTCCGGGGTCGGTTCGCGTCTCCTACGAGCAGTACTTC. This codes for CASSPGSVRVSYEQYF.

This chain joins TRBV7-9 and TRBJ2-3, with D possibly matching TRBD2 (6 bases). Germline loops: CDR1 SEHNR, CDR2 FQNEAQ (reference sequence). V lost 1 base and J lost 4, with 12 bases in between. This CDR3 is built from 15 residues. The CDR3 spells CASSLGEVEADTQYF. The CDR3 DNA reads as TGTGCCAGCAGCTTAGGGGAGGTGGAGGCAGATACGCAGTATTTT.

This clone was picked up a small number of times. The V gene is TRBV2, the J gene TRBJ2-7, with 9 bases identical to TRBD2. Germline CDR1 is SNHLY and CDR2 is FYNNEI. The CDR3 extends over 15 amino acids. J gave up 2 bases and V 3 bases, and 5 bases lay outside the gene matches. Written as DNA, the CDR3 is TGTGCCAGCAGTGACCCCGGACTAGCGACCTACGAGCAGTACTTC. This codes for CASSDPGLATYEQYF.